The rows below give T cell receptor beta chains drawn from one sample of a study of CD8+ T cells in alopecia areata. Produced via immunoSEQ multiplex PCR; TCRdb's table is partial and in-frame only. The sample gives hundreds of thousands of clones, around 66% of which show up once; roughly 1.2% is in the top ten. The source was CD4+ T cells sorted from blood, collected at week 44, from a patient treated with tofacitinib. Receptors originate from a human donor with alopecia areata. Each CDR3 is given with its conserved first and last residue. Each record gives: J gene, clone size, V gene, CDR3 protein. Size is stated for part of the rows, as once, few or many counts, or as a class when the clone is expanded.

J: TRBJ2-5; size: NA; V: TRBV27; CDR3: CASRPLGAGETQYF
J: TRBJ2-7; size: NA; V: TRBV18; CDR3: CASSPPLGAEDYEQYF
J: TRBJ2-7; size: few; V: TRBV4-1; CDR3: CASSQYPGQGTYEQYF
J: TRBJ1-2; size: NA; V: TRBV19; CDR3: CASSFRTGRNYGYTF
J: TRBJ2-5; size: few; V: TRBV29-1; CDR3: CSVELGQETQYF
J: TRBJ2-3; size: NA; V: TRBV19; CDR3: CASSDTGTGTDTQYF
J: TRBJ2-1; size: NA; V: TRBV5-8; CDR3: CASNRKESEQFF
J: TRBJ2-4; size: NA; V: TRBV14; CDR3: CASSSAGLAKNIQYF
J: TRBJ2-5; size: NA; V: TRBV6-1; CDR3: CASSEAHHERSYQETQYF
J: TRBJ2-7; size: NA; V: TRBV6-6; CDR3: CASSYLGGIAYEQYF
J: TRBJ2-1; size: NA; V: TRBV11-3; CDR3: CASSLVLSGATYNEQFF
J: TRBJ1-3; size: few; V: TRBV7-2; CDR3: CASSLGGGVSGNTIYF
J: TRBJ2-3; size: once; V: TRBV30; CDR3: CAWSVSGGGVVTQYF
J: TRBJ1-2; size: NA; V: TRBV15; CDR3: CATSRVGMTDGYTF
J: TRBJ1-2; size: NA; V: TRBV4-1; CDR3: CASSQDRRRANYGYTF
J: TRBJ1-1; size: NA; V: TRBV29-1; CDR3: CSVQERSGDPEAFF
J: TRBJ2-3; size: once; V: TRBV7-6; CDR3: CASSLAGGTFTDTQYF
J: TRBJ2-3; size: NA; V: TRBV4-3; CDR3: CASSPGGSLTDTQYF
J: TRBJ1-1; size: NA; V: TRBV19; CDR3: CASSILGRGPEAFF
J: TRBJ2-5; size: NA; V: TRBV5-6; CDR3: CASSWTAQETQYF
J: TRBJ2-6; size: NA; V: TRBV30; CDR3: CAWSLSGANVLTF
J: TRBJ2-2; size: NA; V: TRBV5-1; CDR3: CASSLAMKNTGELFF
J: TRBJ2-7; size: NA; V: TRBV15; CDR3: CATSRGSGTGLYEQYF